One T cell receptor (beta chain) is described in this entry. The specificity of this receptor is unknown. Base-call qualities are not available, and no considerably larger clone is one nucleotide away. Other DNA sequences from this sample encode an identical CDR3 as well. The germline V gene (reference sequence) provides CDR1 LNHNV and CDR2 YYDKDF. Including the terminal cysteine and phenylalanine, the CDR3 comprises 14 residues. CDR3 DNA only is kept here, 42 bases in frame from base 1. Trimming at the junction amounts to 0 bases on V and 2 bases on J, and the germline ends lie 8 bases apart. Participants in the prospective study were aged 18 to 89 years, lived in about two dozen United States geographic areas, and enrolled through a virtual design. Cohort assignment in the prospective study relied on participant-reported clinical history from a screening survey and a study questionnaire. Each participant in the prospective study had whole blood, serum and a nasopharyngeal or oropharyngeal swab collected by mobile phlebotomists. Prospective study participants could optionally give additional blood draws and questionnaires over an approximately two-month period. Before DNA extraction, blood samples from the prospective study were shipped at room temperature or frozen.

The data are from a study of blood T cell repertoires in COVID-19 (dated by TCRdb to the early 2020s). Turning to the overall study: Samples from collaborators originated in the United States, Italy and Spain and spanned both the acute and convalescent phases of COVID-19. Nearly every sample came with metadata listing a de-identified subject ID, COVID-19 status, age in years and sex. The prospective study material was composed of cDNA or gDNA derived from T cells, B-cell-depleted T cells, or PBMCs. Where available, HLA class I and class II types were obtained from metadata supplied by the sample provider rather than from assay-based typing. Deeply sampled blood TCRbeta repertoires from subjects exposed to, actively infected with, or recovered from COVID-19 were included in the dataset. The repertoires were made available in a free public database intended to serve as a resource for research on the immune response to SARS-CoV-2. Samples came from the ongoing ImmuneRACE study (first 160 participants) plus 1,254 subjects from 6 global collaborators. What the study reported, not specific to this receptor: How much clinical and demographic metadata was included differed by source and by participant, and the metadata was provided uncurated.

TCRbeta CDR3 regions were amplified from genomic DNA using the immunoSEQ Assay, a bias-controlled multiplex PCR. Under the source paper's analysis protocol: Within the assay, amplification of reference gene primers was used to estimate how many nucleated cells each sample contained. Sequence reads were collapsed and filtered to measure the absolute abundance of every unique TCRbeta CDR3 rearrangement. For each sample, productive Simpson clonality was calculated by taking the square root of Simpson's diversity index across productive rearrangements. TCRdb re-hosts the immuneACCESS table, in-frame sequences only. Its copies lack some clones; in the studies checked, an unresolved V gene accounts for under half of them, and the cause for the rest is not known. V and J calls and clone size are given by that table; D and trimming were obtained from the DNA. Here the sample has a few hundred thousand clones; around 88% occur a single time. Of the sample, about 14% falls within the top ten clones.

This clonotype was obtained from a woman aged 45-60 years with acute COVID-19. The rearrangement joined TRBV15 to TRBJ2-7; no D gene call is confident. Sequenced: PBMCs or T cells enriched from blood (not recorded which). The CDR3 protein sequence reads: CATSRDRGPYEQYF. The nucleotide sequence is TGTGCCACCAGCAGAGATCGCGGTCCCTACGAGCAGTACTTC.